This T cell receptor (beta chain) is drawn from a study of T cell responses to AZD1222 COVID-19 vaccine. General observations from the study: The donor cohort was predominantly white British with a female majority, and clonal diversity may have been underestimated. Per reports, nearly half of all spike-specific TCRs target regions that are unmutated in variants.

Turning to this clone: What it binds is not known.

Profiling relied on immunoSEQ multiplex PCR, and the TCRdb table lists in-frame clones only, not all of them. The sample yields approximately 100,000 clones, around nine tenths seen once. Samples with a second dose at about 4 or about 12 weeks were pooled together. This CDR3 spans 17 amino acids. The germline gives CDR1 SGHTA, CDR2 FQGTGA. The V and J ends lost 4 bases and 4 bases, in that order; junction bases with no gene match: 8. The receptor was derived from an adult who received the AZD1222 COVID-19 vaccine. Material: peripheral blood, obtained 28 days after the second AZD1222 dose. This chain connects TRBV7-3 to TRBJ2-2; 11 bases are shared with TRBD2. CDR3 coding DNA: TGTGCCAGCAGCTCAGTAGCGGGAGGGCCGGGCACCGGGGAGCTGTTTTTT. This translates into CASSSVAGGPGTGELFF.